These 22 T cell receptor beta chains share one sample of origin, sequenced in a study of technical replicates of blood from several donors. Method: immunoSEQ multiplex PCR; TCRdb's copy keeps in-frame clones and lacks some. The table includes 75,000 to 85,000 clones, 90% to 96% detected once. Sequencing was done on a sample of T cells isolated from PBMCs. These receptors came from a human donor in good health.

This sequence joins TRBV19 and TRBJ1-2; 8 bases map to TRBD1. The CDR3 spans 14 residues. Losses at the gene ends were 4 bases for V and 8 bases for J; bases not matched to a gene: 9. The germline V gene encodes CDR1 LNHDA and CDR2 SQIVND (reference sequence). CDR3 nucleotides: TGTGCCAGTAGTAAATATCAGGGGGCTGGAGGCTACACCTTC. Translated: CASSKYQGAGGYTF.

The chain is built from TRBV7-6 and TRBJ1-1, with D uncertain. Looked up from germline, CDR1 is SGHVS and CDR2 is FNYEAQ. The CDR3 has 11 residues. Between the trimmed V and J ends, which lost 1 base and 8 bases, there was a span of 5 bases. CDR3 sequence reads: CASSLGGEAFF. In DNA form, the CDR3 reads TGTGCCAGCAGCTTAGGAGGAGAAGCTTTCTTT.

This sequence joins TRBV4-3 and TRBJ2-7, with 8 positions matching TRBD1. Losses at the gene ends were 5 bases for V and 2 bases for J; bases not matched to a gene: 8. There are 15 residues in the CDR3. The germline V gene has CDR1 LGHNA and CDR2 YSLEER. CDR3 nucleotides: TGCGCCAGCAGCGTAGGACAGGGCCAGACCTACGAGCAGTACTTC. It codes for CASSVGQGQTYEQYF.

CDR3 protein: CASSHSNTEAFF. CDR3 bases: TGCGCCAGCAGCCACAGTAACACTGAAGCTTTCTTT. The rearrangement links TRBV4-1 to TRBJ1-1; D not resolved. V was shortened by 3 bases and J by 2 bases, with 4 bases between the two germline ends. This CDR3 region has 12 residues. Germline CDR1 reads MGHRA; CDR2 reads YSYEKL.

This chain uses TRBV27 with TRBJ2-7; TRBD2 might be the D (5 bases). The V gene lost 6 bases and the J gene lost 3 bases, with 18 bases spanning the gap. Germline assignment: CDR1 MNHEY and CDR2 SMNVEV (reference sequence). The CDR3 contains 15 residues. The CDR3 loop reads CASSWKRYGDYEQYF. The CDR3 bases are TGTGCCAGCAGCTGGAAAAGGTACGGGGACTACGAGCAGTACTTC.

The CDR3 nucleotides are TGTGCCACCAGCAGAGGGATCAGTGGGAGGCTTCAGCCCCAGCATTTT. Translating gives CATSRGISGRLQPQHF. This chain links TRBV15 with TRBJ1-5; no clear D gene. The V and J ends lost 1 base and 6 bases respectively, with 16 bases between them. The CDR3 consists of 16 residues. Germline CDR1 reads LNHNV; CDR2 reads YYDKDF (reference sequence).

The gene calls are TRBV6-5 and TRBJ1-2; D is unresolved. The CDR3 covers 13 residues. Trimming cost V 8 bases and J 2 bases, with 12 bases left between them. Germline V CDR1 and CDR2: MNHEY, SVGAGI. DNA of the CDR3: TGTGCCAGCCTTGACAATCTAAACTATGGCTACACCTTC. As protein: CASLDNLNYGYTF.

In the case of this clone: Germline and junction disagree at one end, which may indicate a read error. This chain uses TRBV29-1 with TRBJ1-2; D remains unclear. The CDR3 consists of 9 residues. The germline CDR1 and CDR2 sequences are SQVTM and ANQGSEA. DNA for the CDR3: TGCAGCGTCCCTGAAGCCTTCGCCTTC. This encodes CSVPEAFAF.

This rearrangement joins TRBV6-5 to TRBJ2-5; 9 positions agree with TRBD1. Trimming cost V 0 bases and J 4 bases; bases outside gene matches: 6. The CDR3 loop spans 16 amino acids. The germline V gene has CDR1 MNHEY and CDR2 SVGAGI. CDR3 bases: TGTGCCAGCAGTTACTCCGGGACAGGGAGGGGAGAGACCCAGTACTTC. It specifies CASSYSGTGRGETQYF.

The V call is TRBV7-8, the J call TRBJ1-1; D remains unclear. V lost 1 base, J lost 1 base, and 10 bases lay in between. CDR1 SGHVS and CDR2 FQNEAQ come from the germline V gene. This CDR3 is 15 amino acids long. CDR3 region: CASSLGTPWNTEAFF. The CDR3 DNA is TGTGCCAGCAGCTTAGGTACTCCTTGGAACACTGAAGCTTTCTTT.

This rearrangement joins TRBV25-1 to TRBJ1-5; possibly TRBD1 for D (5 bases). Per the germline V gene, CDR1 is MGHDK and CDR2 is SYGVNS. Trimming removed 6 bases from V and 2 bases from J, with 8 bases in between. CDR3 length: 13 amino acids. The DNA for the CDR3 is TGTGCCAGCAGGGGGGGAGGCAATCAGCCCCAGCATTTT. Translating gives CASRGGGNQPQHF.

V gene TRBV4-3 combines with J gene TRBJ2-6; 7 positions agree with TRBD1. CDR3 length equals 16 residues. The V gene end was trimmed by 3 bases and the J gene end by 4 bases; junction bases not matched to a gene: 6. Germline V CDR1 and CDR2: LGHNA, YSLEER. The CDR3 region is CASSQAQGDGANVLTF. The CDR3 bases are TGCGCCAGCAGCCAGGCCCAGGGGGACGGGGCCAACGTCCTGACTTTC.

The rearrangement uses TRBV27 and TRBJ2-2, with 8 positions matching TRBD2. J lost 6 bases, V lost 6 bases, and 6 bases had no gene match. This CDR3 contains 14 residues. Germline lookup yields CDR1 MNHEY and CDR2 SMNVEV (reference sequence). This CDR3 reads CASSLAGTAGELFF. CDR3 DNA sequence: TGTGCCAGCAGCTTAGCGGGAACCGCCGGGGAGCTGTTTTTT.

The chain is built from TRBV9 and TRBJ2-7; 7 bases are a match to TRBD1. Germline V CDR1 and CDR2: SGDLS, YYNGEE. The CDR3 has 15 amino acids. Germline trimming cut 4 bases from V and 1 base from J; bases unmatched to any gene: 8. In DNA, the CDR3 is TGTGCCAGCAGCTTGACCGGGACAGCGTCCTACGAGCAGTACTTC. It encodes CASSLTGTASYEQYF.

The genes are TRBV9 and TRBJ1-5, with 9 bases fitting TRBD1. V gave up 3 bases and J gave up 2 bases; unmatched junction bases: 6. CDR1 and CDR2 from the germline V gene are SGDLS and YYNGEE. CDR3 length: 16 residues. CDR3 coding DNA: TGTGCCAGCAGCGCCTGGACAGGGGCTGGCAATCAGCCCCAGCATTTT. Its protein product is CASSAWTGAGNQPQHF.

The rearrangement links TRBV28 to TRBJ1-5; D remains unclear. This CDR3 is 15 amino acids long. Germline V gene data show CDR1 as MDHEN and CDR2 as SYDVKM. V was trimmed by 7 bases and J by 0 bases, leaving 13 bases between them. CDR3 nucleotides: TGTGCCAGCACCTCCGGGAGTCTTAGCAATCAGCCCCAGCATTTT. Its protein product is CASTSGSLSNQPQHF.

The table lists this clone with a few counts. The rearrangement uses TRBV5-4 and TRBJ1-1; D gene unclear. The ends were cut back, 2 bases at V and 1 base at J, with 6 bases in the middle. This CDR3 spans 13 amino acids. The germline CDR1 and CDR2 sequences are SGHNT and YYREEE (reference sequence). The DNA for the CDR3 is TGTGCCAGCAGCTTTCCTACGAACACTGAAGCTTTCTTT. Translated: CASSFPTNTEAFF.

V gene TRBV5-6 combines with J gene TRBJ2-7; TRBD1 is a possible D gene (6 bases). V dropped 0 bases and J dropped 2 bases, with 9 bases sitting between them. Germline V gene lookup returns CDR1 SGHDT and CDR2 YYEEEE. The CDR3 runs to 14 residues. In nucleotides, the CDR3 is TGTGCCAGCAGCTTGGAAACAGGGCCCTACGAGCAGTACTTC. Translating gives CASSLETGPYEQYF. The full variable domain, with the rest looked up from reference TRBV5-6 and TRBJ2-7, is DAGVTQSPTHLIKTRGQQVTLRCSPKSGHDTVSWYQQALGQGPQFIFQYYEEEERQRGNFPDRFSGHQFPNYSSELNVNALLLGDSALYLCASSLETGPYEQYFGPGTRLTVT.

The V and J genes are TRBV7-3 and TRBJ1-1; TRBD1 is a possible D gene (5 bases). This CDR3 is built from 14 residues. Germline CDR1 is SGHTA and CDR2 is FQGTGA. Between the trimmed V and J ends, which lost 3 bases and 1 base, there was a span of 9 bases. CDR3 residues: CASSFAGSNTEAFF. For the CDR3, the DNA is TGTGCCAGCAGCTTCGCAGGGTCGAACACTGAAGCTTTCTTT. The whole variable domain, remainder taken from reference TRBV7-3 and TRBJ1-1, is GAGVSQTPSNKVTEKGKYVELRCDPISGHTALYWYRQSLGQGPEFLIYFQGTGAADDSGLPNDRFFAVRPEGSVSTLKIQRTERGDSAVYLCASSFAGSNTEAFFGQGTRLTVV.

The chain uses TRBV30 and TRBJ2-7, with 11 nucleotides matching TRBD2. Germline CDR1 is GTSNPN and CDR2 is SVGIG (reference sequence). This CDR3 spans 14 amino acids. V lost 3 bases, J lost 2 bases, and 3 bases stayed unmatched. The CDR3 region is CAWSIAGGPYEQYF. In nucleotides, the CDR3 is TGTGCCTGGAGCATAGCGGGAGGGCCCTACGAGCAGTACTTC. The whole variable domain, filled in from reference TRBV30 and TRBJ2-7, reads SQTIHQWPATLVQPVGSPLSLECTVEGTSNPNLYWYRQAAGRGLQLLFYSVGIGQISSEVPQNLSASRPQDRQFILSSKKLLLSDSGFYLCAWSIAGGPYEQYFGPGTRLTVT.

The genes are TRBV2 and TRBJ2-5; D is unresolved. The CDR3 spans 13 residues. Germline lookup yields CDR1 SNHLY and CDR2 FYNNEI. Trimming removed 6 bases from V and 4 bases from J, with 12 bases in between. The CDR3: CASSPVSIETQYF. The CDR3 DNA reads TGTGCCAGCAGCCCGGTGTCCATAGAGACCCAGTACTTC.

V usage is TRBV18 and J usage is TRBJ1-2, with TRBD1 as a possible D gene (6 bases). Germline values: CDR1 KGHSH, CDR2 LQKENI. The ends were cut back, 5 bases at V and 4 bases at J, with 17 bases in the middle. The CDR3 totals 15 residues. CDR3 coding DNA: TGTGCCAGCTCAGCCCAGGGGTTATCCCTCTATGGCTACACCTTC. As protein: CASSAQGLSLYGYTF.